The 11 T cell receptor beta chains in this list originate from one sample, sequenced in a study of cytomegalovirus exposure and HLA in healthy donors. Primers: 60 Vbeta forward and 13 Jbeta reverse. The table came from immunoSEQ multiplex PCR; TCRdb's copy has only in-frame clones and leaves some out. This table holds under 150,000 clones, 78% found once. The specimen was PBMCs. The receptor source for this set is a woman between 35 and 50 years old in good health and CMV-seropositive.

The chain combines TRBV7-2 with TRBJ2-1; 7 bases are shared with TRBD1. The germline V gene has CDR1 SGHTA and CDR2 FQGNSA. This CDR3 has 15 residues. With 5 bases clipped from V and 4 bases from J, the junction kept 8 bases outside the gene matches. The CDR3 sequence: CASSPHRGPYNEQFF. The CDR3 DNA sequence: TGTGCCAGCAGCCCGCACAGGGGACCTTACAATGAGCAGTTCTTC.

The chain uses TRBV2 and TRBJ1-2; 9 bases are a match to TRBD1. The V segment lost 6 bases and the J segment 7 bases; nucleotides outside the gene matches: 9. This CDR3 has 14 residues. Germline loops: CDR1 SNHLY, CDR2 FYNNEI. The CDR3 DNA reads as TGTGCCAGCAGCCCTCTCACAGGGGGCCGTGGCTACACCTTC. Translated: CASSPLTGGRGYTF.

This chain links TRBV5-3 with TRBJ1-5; 7 bases are shared with TRBD1. TRBV5-3 is identified as an open reading frame with a role that is uncertain. The CDR3 sequence is 16 residues long. Trimming removed 3 bases from V and 8 bases from J; junction bases left unmatched: 14. CDR3 region: CARSSFYLGRGKPQHF. The CDR3, as DNA: TGTGCCAGAAGCTCCTTCTATCTCGGCAGGGGGAAGCCCCAGCATTTT.

The chain is built from TRBV19 and TRBJ2-6; 8 bases match TRBD1. The CDR3 contains 15 residues. The germline V gene encodes CDR1 LNHDA and CDR2 SQIVND (reference sequence). The V and J ends lost 6 bases and 1 base, in that order; junction bases with no gene match: 2. DNA for the CDR3: TGTGCCAGTAGGGGACAGGAGTCTGGGGCCAACGTCCTGACTTTC. Encoded protein: CASRGQESGANVLTF. The whole variable domain, filled in from reference TRBV19 and TRBJ2-6, reads DGGITQSPKYLFRKEGQNVTLSCEQNLNHDAMYWYRQDPGQGLRLIYYSQIVNDFQKGDIAEGYSVSREKKESFPLTVTSAQKNPTAFYLCASRGQESGANVLTFGAGSRLTVL.

The V call is TRBV14, the J call TRBJ1-1; D uncertain. Trimming took 5 bases from V and 2 from J, leaving 9 bases between them. CDR3 length equals 13 residues. The germline CDR1 and CDR2 sequences are SGHDN and FVKESK. The CDR3, as DNA: TGTGCCAGCAGCGCACAGCCCAACACTGAAGCTTTCTTT. Protein sequence: CASSAQPNTEAFF.

This sequence joins TRBV7-2 and TRBJ2-2; D is perhaps TRBD1 (6 bases). Trimming removed 5 bases from V and 0 bases from J, with 13 bases in between. The CDR3 spans 16 residues. The germline V gene has CDR1 SGHTA and CDR2 FQGNSA. The CDR3 is CASSQRTAANTGELFF. The DNA for the CDR3 is TGTGCCAGCAGCCAGAGGACAGCAGCGAACACCGGGGAGCTGTTTTTT. Variable domain in full (rest from reference TRBV7-2 and TRBJ2-2): GAGVSQSPSNKVTEKGKDVELRCDPISGHTALYWYRQSLGQGLEFLIYFQGNSAPDKSGLPSDRFSAERTGGSVSTLTIQRTQQEDSAVYLCASSQRTAANTGELFFGEGSRLTVL.

The J gene is TRBJ2-7, the V gene TRBV5-6, with 7 positions matching TRBD1. The CDR3 is 14 amino acids. CDR1 and CDR2 from the germline V gene are SGHDT and YYEEEE. After removal of 2 bases from V and 0 bases from J, the junction contained 2 bases not matched to a gene. CDR3 nucleotides: TGTGCCAGCAGCTTCAGGGGGACCTCCTACGAGCAGTACTTC. It translates to CASSFRGTSYEQYF.

This clone has just a few counts. The chain recombines TRBV7-8 with TRBJ1-5, with D hard to call. Germline V gene lookup returns CDR1 SGHVS and CDR2 FQNEAQ. The CDR3 length is 14 residues. V was cut by 0 bases and J by 6 bases, with 9 bases left in between. CDR3 protein: CASSLAGSGQPQHF. The CDR3 DNA sequence: TGTGCCAGCAGCTTAGCAGGGAGCGGTCAGCCCCAGCATTTT.

This clone was recorded once. The chain recombines TRBV10-3 with TRBJ2-3; D remains unclear. From germline, CDR1 is ENHRY and CDR2 SYGVKD. The CDR3 has 14 amino acids. The ends were cut back, 0 bases at V and 2 bases at J, with 6 bases in the middle. DNA of the CDR3: TGTGCCATCAGTGAGTCCTTTCCCACAGATACGCAGTATTTT. It specifies CAISESFPTDTQYF.

V is TRBV18 and J is TRBJ2-5; D perhaps matches TRBD2 (6 bases). V was shortened by 3 bases and J by 7 bases, with 18 bases between the two germline ends. Germline V gene lookup returns CDR1 KGHSH and CDR2 LQKENI. The CDR3 spans 15 residues. The CDR3 here is CASSPSGGLGGTQYF. The CDR3, as DNA: TGTGCCAGCTCACCCAGTGGTGGGCTGGGAGGGACCCAGTACTTC.

The genes are TRBV5-1 and TRBJ2-5, with TRBD1 matching 10 bases. Germline CDR1 is SGHRS and CDR2 is YFSETQ. This CDR3 is 15 amino acids long. Losses at the gene ends were 1 base for V and 2 bases for J; bases not matched to a gene: 2. In DNA, the CDR3 is TGCGCCAGCAGCTTGAGGACAGGGGGTCAAGAGACCCAGTACTTC. Translated, it gives CASSLRTGGQETQYF.